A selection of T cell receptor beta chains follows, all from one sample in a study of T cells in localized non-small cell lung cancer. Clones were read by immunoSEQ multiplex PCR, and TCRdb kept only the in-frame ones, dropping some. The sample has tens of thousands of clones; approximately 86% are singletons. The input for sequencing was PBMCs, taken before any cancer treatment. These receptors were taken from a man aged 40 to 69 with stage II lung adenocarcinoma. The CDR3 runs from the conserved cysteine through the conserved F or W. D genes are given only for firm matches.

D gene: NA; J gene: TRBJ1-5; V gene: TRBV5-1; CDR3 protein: CASSLDSGYNQPQHF; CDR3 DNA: TGCGCCAGCAGCTTGGACAGCGGGTATAATCAGCCCCAGCATTTT
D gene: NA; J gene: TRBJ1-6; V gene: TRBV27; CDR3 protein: CASSLDSNSPLHF; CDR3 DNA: TGTGCCAGCAGTTTAGACAGCAATTCACCCCTCCACTTT
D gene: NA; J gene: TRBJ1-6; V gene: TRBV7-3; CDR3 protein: CASSWGTGSNSPLHF; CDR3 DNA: TGTGCCAGCAGCTGGGGCACAGGGAGCAATTCACCCCTCCACTTT
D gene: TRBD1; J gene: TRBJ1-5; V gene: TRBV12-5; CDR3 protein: CASGSGTGRDQPQHF; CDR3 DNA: TGTGCTAGTGGTTCCGGGACAGGGCGTGATCAGCCCCAGCATTTT
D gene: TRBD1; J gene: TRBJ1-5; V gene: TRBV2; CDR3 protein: CASSPTGDQPQHF; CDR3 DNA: TGTGCCAGCAGTCCAACAGGGGATCAGCCCCAGCATTTT
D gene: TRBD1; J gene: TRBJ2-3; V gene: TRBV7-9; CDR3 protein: CASSRTGPQDTQYF; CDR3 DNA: TGTGCCAGCAGCCGGACAGGACCCCAGGATACGCAGTATTTT
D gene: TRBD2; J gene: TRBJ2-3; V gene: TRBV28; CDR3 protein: CASSSSGGTVYF; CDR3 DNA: TGTGCCAGCAGTTCCAGCGGGGGAACTGTTTATTTT
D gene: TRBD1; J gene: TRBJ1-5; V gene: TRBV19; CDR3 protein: CASSGTGDQPQHF; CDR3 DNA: TGTGCCAGCTCCGGGACAGGGGACCAGCCCCAGCATTTT
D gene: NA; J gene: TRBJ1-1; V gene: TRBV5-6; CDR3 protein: CASSWGEDTEAFF; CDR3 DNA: TGTGCCAGCAGCTGGGGTGAGGATACTGAAGCTTTCTTT
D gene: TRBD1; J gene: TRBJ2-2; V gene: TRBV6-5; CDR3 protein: CASSSTGQVVDRELFF; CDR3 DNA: TGTGCCAGCAGTTCCACCGGACAGGTCGTCGATCGGGAGCTGTTTTTT
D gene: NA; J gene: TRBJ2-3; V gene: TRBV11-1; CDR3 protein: CASSPRRRGKDTQYF; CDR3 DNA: TGTGCCAGCAGCCCGCGTCGGAGGGGAAAAGATACGCAGTATTTT
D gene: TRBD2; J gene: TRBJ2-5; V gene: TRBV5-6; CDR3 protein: CASSPGLVEGTQYF; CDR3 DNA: TGTGCCAGCAGCCCGGGACTAGTGGAGGGGACCCAGTACTTC
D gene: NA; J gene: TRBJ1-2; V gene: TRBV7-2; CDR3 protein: CASVRAGNYGYTF; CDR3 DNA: TGTGCCAGCGTAAGAGCAGGAAACTATGGCTACACCTTC
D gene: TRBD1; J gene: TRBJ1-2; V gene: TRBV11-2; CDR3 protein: CASSLGQGGYTF; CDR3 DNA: TGTGCCAGCAGCTTAGGACAGGGAGGCTACACCTTC
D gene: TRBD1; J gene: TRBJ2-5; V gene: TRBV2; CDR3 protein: CASTPEGAGETQYF; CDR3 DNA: TGTGCCAGCACCCCTGAGGGGGCCGGAGAGACCCAGTACTTC
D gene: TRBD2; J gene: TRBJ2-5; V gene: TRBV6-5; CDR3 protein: CATDLGLGTQETQYF; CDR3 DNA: TGTGCCACCGATCTCGGACTAGGGACTCAAGAGACCCAGTACTTC
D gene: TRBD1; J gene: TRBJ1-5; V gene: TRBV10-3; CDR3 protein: CAISESSGTGNQPQHF; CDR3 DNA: TGTGCCATCAGTGAGTCGAGTGGGACAGGCAATCAGCCCCAGCATTTT
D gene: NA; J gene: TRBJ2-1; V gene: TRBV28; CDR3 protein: CASSRQMNEQFF; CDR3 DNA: TGTGCCAGCAGCCGACAGATGAATGAGCAGTTCTTC
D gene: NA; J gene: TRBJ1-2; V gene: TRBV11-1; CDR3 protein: CASSLGLGNYGYTF; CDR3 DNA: TGTGCCAGCAGCTTAGGGCTAGGGAACTATGGCTACACCTTC
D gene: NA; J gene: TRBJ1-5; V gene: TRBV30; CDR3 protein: CAISLRGDQPQHF; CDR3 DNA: TGTGCCATCTCGCTTCGGGGAGATCAGCCCCAGCATTTT